This T cell receptor beta chain appears in the sequencing data of a study of vaccination and CD4 T cells after COVID-19. Whole-study context: Investigators drew the post-COVID samples a median around 100 days after diagnosis, with a range of 35 to 161.

The CDR3 is 15 residues long. V was shortened by 6 bases and J by 8 bases, with 25 bases between the two germline ends. The germline V gene encodes CDR1 DFQATT and CDR2 SNEGSKA (reference sequence). Indicated treatment: 10-day PBMC culture with coronavirus spike peptide pools or control peptides (ViraFEST assay). With peptide pools, ViraFEST first expanded antigen-specific T cells and afterwards sequenced their TCRs. After less than 13 days of culture, CD4+ T cells were negatively selected. In this sample, this clonotype turned up a few times. What it binds is unknown. The Oncomine TCR Beta short-read assay generated sequence data from the DNA of cultured CD4+ T cells. TCRdb reprocessed the PCR reads with MiXCR, giving one entry per CDR3 protein. The sample shows around 21,000 distinct CDR3 sequences, 49% of them seen only once.

The clonotype originates from a human donor who had recovered from COVID-19. The sequencing sample was made of CD4+ T cells from blood, cultured in vitro. The chain carries TRBV20-1 and TRBJ1-1, with D unresolved. The CDR3 loop is CSASAAEGRPGEAFF. For the CDR3, the DNA is TGCAGTGCCAGCGCGGCGGAAGGGCGACCAGGAGAAGCTTTCTTT.